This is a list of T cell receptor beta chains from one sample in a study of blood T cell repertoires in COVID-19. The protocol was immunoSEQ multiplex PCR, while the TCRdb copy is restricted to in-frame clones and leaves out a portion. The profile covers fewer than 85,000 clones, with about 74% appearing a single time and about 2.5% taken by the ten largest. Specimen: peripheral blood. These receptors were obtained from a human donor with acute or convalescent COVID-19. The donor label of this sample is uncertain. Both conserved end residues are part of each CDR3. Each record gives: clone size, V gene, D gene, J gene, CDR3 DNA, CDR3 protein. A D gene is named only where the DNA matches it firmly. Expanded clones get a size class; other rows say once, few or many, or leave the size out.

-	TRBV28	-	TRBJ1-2	TGTGCCAGCATCCAGGCGGGTTCGGGTAACTATGGCTACACCTTC	CASIQAGSGNYGYTF
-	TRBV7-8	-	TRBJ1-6	TGTGCCAGCAGCTTGGCGGCTAATTCACCCCTCCACTTT	CASSLAANSPLHF
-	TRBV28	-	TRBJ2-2	TGTGCCAGCAGTGACGGGGGAGCGACCCCCGGGGAGCTGTTTTTT	CASSDGGATPGELFF
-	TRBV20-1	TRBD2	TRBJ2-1	TGCAGCGTGACTAGCCCGGCTGAGCAGTTCTTC	CSVTSPAEQFF
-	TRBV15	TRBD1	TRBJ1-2	TGTGCCACCAGCCCTGGGACAGGGGGTTTGAGTGGCTACACCTTC	CATSPGTGGLSGYTF
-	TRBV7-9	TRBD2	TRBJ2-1	TGTGCCAGCAGCTTTGGGGGGGATTACAATGAGCAGTTCTTC	CASSFGGDYNEQFF
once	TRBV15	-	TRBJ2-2	TGTGCCACCAGCAGAGCTCAGGTTTCCACCGGGGAGCTGTTTTTT	CATSRAQVSTGELFF
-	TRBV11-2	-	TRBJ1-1	TGTGCCAGCAGCTTAGCCGGGGTACGGAACACTGAAGCTTTCTTT	CASSLAGVRNTEAFF
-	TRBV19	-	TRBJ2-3	TGTGCCAGTAGTAGCGGACTGGCTGTTCCAGATACGCAGTATTTT	CASSSGLAVPDTQYF
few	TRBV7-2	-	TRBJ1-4	TGTGCCAGCAGCACCCGCAGGAGGGAAAAACTGTTTTTT	CASSTRRREKLFF
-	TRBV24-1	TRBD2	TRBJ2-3	TGTGCCACCAGTGATCGCGGAAAGCGGGGGGGGGACACAGATACGCAGTATTTT	CATSDRGKRGGDTDTQYF
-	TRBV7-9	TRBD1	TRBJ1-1	TGTGCCAGCAGCTTAGGACAGGGGAGGAGAACTGAAGCTTTCTTT	CASSLGQGRRTEAFF
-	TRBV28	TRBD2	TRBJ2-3	TGTGCCAGCGACGAACTAGCGGGGGGGGCCGATACGCAGTATTTT	CASDELAGGADTQYF
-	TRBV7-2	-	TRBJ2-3	TGTGCCAGCAGCTCAGGGACTGAGAGGTCGCAGTATTTT	CASSSGTERSQYF
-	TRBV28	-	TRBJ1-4	TGTGCCAGCAGAACAGCTAATGAAAAACTGTTTTTT	CASRTANEKLFF
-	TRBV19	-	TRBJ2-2	TGTGCCAGTAGTGTAGGTTTTAGGGGTGCCGGGGAGCTGTTTTTT	CASSVGFRGAGELFF
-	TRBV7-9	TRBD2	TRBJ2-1	TGTGCCAGCAGCTTAGGGCTAGCGGGACTCCCTCTGGGTGAGCAGTTCTTC	CASSLGLAGLPLGEQFF
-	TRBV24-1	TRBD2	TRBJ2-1	TGTGCCACCAGTGATTTGCGGGACGGGGGGAATGAGCAGTTCTTC	CATSDLRDGGNEQFF
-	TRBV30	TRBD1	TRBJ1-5	TGTGCCTGGAGTACAGGGGCCCCAATAGCCCAGCATTTT	CAWSTGAPIAQHF
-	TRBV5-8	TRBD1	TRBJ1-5	TGTGCCAGCAGCGACGGACAGGGAGGGGTCTGGAGCAATCAGCCCCAGCATTTT	CASSDGQGGVWSNQPQHF
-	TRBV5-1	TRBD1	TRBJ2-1	TGCGCCAGCAGCTTGGGAGGGGGACAGGTTTACAATGAGCAGTTCTTC	CASSLGGGQVYNEQFF